This T cell receptor (beta chain) was captured in a study of blood T cells in healthy people across ages. This CDR3 spans 11 amino acids. Trimming removed 4 bases at V and 6 bases at J, with 6 bases between. Germline V gene lookup returns CDR1 MNHNS and CDR2 SASEGT. A sample-barcoded 5' primer and a J-beta primer mix were used in a second PCR of roughly 7 to 11 cycles. TCRdb reprocessed the 5' RACE reads with MiXCR, giving one entry per CDR3 protein. The table shows around 970,000 distinct CDR3 sequences, with roughly 47% occurring only once. Sequences were obtained from blood. This sequence originates from a woman aged 55-70 years in good health. J is TRBJ1-1 and V is TRBV6-1; no clear D. The DNA for the CDR3 is TGTGCCAGCAGTGGATTTGCTGAAGCTTTCTTT. Translation gives CASSGFAEAFF.